The rows below give T cell receptor beta chains drawn from one sample of a study of neurological immune-mediated disorders. Each CDR3 protein gets one entry after TCRdb re-called the 5' RACE reads with MiXCR. The sample consists of about 55,000 distinct CDR3 sequences, 3.5% to 4% of them appearing once. Sequenced sample: CD4+ T cells from blood. These receptors came from a woman aged 40 to 50 with multiple sclerosis. Both conserved end residues are part of each CDR3. The D gene is left open where the match is weak. Clone size is shown for a subset of rows, as once, few, many or a class of expanded clone.

CDR3 DNA: TGCAGTGCTAGGGGGGGACAGGGGAAGGGGTACAATGAGCAGTTCTTC; CDR3 protein: CSARGGQGKGYNEQFF; clone size: many; J gene: TRBJ2-1; V gene: TRBV20-1; D gene: TRBD1
CDR3 DNA: TGCGCCAGCAGCTTGGATATGGCAGGGGGACAGCCCCAGCATTTT; CDR3 protein: CASSLDMAGGQPQHF; clone size: many; J gene: TRBJ1-5; V gene: TRBV5-1; D gene: TRBD1
CDR3 DNA: TGTGCCAGCAGCTCTTTATTTGTGGGGATGGGGAACACTGAAGCTTTCTTT; CDR3 protein: CASSSLFVGMGNTEAFF; clone size: many; J gene: TRBJ1-1; V gene: TRBV7-8; D gene: NA
CDR3 DNA: TGTGCCAGCTCACCACAGGGAGGGATCATGAACACTGAAGCTTTCTTT; CDR3 protein: CASSPQGGIMNTEAFF; clone size: many; J gene: TRBJ1-1; V gene: TRBV18; D gene: NA
CDR3 DNA: TGTGCCAGCTCACCACCAGGACAGGCTGGGGGCACAGATACGCAGTATTTT; CDR3 protein: CASSPPGQAGGTDTQYF; clone size: many; J gene: TRBJ2-3; V gene: TRBV18; D gene: TRBD1
CDR3 DNA: TGTGCCAGCACCCAAGGGTTACTCGGTGAGCAGTTCTTC; CDR3 protein: CASTQGLLGEQFF; clone size: many; J gene: TRBJ2-1; V gene: TRBV3-1; D gene: NA
CDR3 DNA: TGTGCCAGCAGCCAAGAAGGGACTAGCGGCTCCTACGAGCAGTACTTC; CDR3 protein: CASSQEGTSGSYEQYF; clone size: many; J gene: TRBJ2-7; V gene: TRBV4-2; D gene: TRBD2
CDR3 DNA: TGTGCCAGCAGTGAAGAACTAAGGGAGACCCAGTACTTC; CDR3 protein: CASSEELRETQYF; clone size: many; J gene: TRBJ2-5; V gene: TRBV2; D gene: NA
CDR3 DNA: TGTGCCTGGCCCGGGACAGGGACGACAACTAATGAAAAACTGTTTTTT; CDR3 protein: CAWPGTGTTTNEKLFF; clone size: many; J gene: TRBJ1-4; V gene: TRBV21-1; D gene: NA
CDR3 DNA: TGCGCCAGCAGCTTGGAGCCGGGTTCAACGGTGGAGACCCAGTACTTC; CDR3 protein: CASSLEPGSTVETQYF; clone size: many; J gene: TRBJ2-5; V gene: TRBV5-1; D gene: NA
CDR3 DNA: TGTGCCAGCAGCCGCGGACAGTCCTACGAGCAGTACTTC; CDR3 protein: CASSRGQSYEQYF; clone size: many; J gene: TRBJ2-7; V gene: TRBV12-3/TRBV12-4; D gene: NA
CDR3 DNA: TGCGCCAGCAGCACTTCAGGGACCAATTCACCCCTCCACTTT; CDR3 protein: CASSTSGTNSPLHF; clone size: many; J gene: TRBJ1-6; V gene: TRBV5-1; D gene: NA
CDR3 DNA: TGTGCCAGCAGGCACTACCTGGGGACAGGGGTCACGGGGGCCAACGTCCTGACTTTC; CDR3 protein: CASRHYLGTGVTGANVLTF; clone size: NA; J gene: TRBJ2-6; V gene: TRBV2; D gene: TRBD1
CDR3 DNA: TGTGCCAGCAGTCAACAGGGATCCGAGCAGTACTTC; CDR3 protein: CASSQQGSEQYF; clone size: many; J gene: TRBJ2-7; V gene: TRBV2; D gene: NA
CDR3 DNA: TGTGCCAGCAGCGTAGGACAGGCCCTTAACTATGGCTACACCTTC; CDR3 protein: CASSVGQALNYGYTF; clone size: many; J gene: TRBJ1-2; V gene: TRBV9; D gene: NA
CDR3 DNA: TGTGCCAGCAGTGACCACGTTAACTACGAGTACACCTTC; CDR3 protein: CASSDHVNYEYTF; clone size: many; J gene: TRBJ1-2; V gene: TRBV6-5; D gene: NA
CDR3 DNA: TGTGCCAGCAGTCGGGACAGTCTTAGCGAGCAGTACTTC; CDR3 protein: CASSRDSLSEQYF; clone size: many; J gene: TRBJ2-7; V gene: TRBV7-6; D gene: TRBD1
CDR3 DNA: TGCAGTGCTAGAGTGGCGGAAGGCTACACCTTC; CDR3 protein: CSARVAEGYTF; clone size: many; J gene: TRBJ1-2; V gene: TRBV20-1; D gene: NA
CDR3 DNA: TGCAGTGCTACTAGCGGGGGGGCGGCCTACAATGAGCAGTTCTTC; CDR3 protein: CSATSGGAAYNEQFF; clone size: many; J gene: TRBJ2-1; V gene: TRBV20-1; D gene: TRBD2
CDR3 DNA: TGCAGCGTTGATGACGGTCTTGGCTACACCTTC; CDR3 protein: CSVDDGLGYTF; clone size: many; J gene: TRBJ1-2; V gene: TRBV29-1; D gene: NA
CDR3 DNA: TGTGCCAGCAGTTTATCGTCAGCGGGGGGGAGCAATGAGCAGTTCTTC; CDR3 protein: CASSLSSAGGSNEQFF; clone size: many; J gene: TRBJ2-1; V gene: TRBV12-3/TRBV12-4; D gene: TRBD2
CDR3 DNA: TGTGCCAGCAGCTTGGCTCATAATCGGGTTAACTGGGCCAACGTCCTGACTTTC; CDR3 protein: CASSLAHNRVNWANVLTF; clone size: many; J gene: TRBJ2-6; V gene: TRBV5-5; D gene: NA
CDR3 DNA: TGCGCCAGCAGCTTGGGGCTTCACAATGAGCAGTTCTTC; CDR3 protein: CASSLGLHNEQFF; clone size: many; J gene: TRBJ2-1; V gene: TRBV5-1; D gene: NA
CDR3 DNA: TGCGCCAGCAGCTTTACGACCAACTATGGCTACACCTTC; CDR3 protein: CASSFTTNYGYTF; clone size: many; J gene: TRBJ1-2; V gene: TRBV5-1; D gene: NA
CDR3 DNA: TGTGCCAGCAGAAAAGACAGATACACCGGGGAGCTGTTTTTT; CDR3 protein: CASRKDRYTGELFF; clone size: many; J gene: TRBJ2-2; V gene: TRBV6-5; D gene: NA
CDR3 DNA: TGCGCCAGCAGCCCTAGGGAGGGGGCTATGAACACTGAAGCTTTCTTT; CDR3 protein: CASSPREGAMNTEAFF; clone size: many; J gene: TRBJ1-1; V gene: TRBV5-1; D gene: TRBD1
CDR3 DNA: TGTGCCAGCACGGGGCCTTACTCTGGAAACACCATATATTTT; CDR3 protein: CASTGPYSGNTIYF; clone size: many; J gene: TRBJ1-3; V gene: TRBV25-1; D gene: NA
CDR3 DNA: TGTGCCAGCAGTGACTCATGGAGGGACACTGAAGCCTTCTTT; CDR3 protein: CASSDSWRDTEAFF; clone size: many; J gene: TRBJ1-1; V gene: TRBV6-4; D gene: NA
CDR3 DNA: TGTGCCAGCACGACTAGCGGGGGGATGGATACGCAGTATTTT; CDR3 protein: CASTTSGGMDTQYF; clone size: many; J gene: TRBJ2-3; V gene: TRBV12-3/TRBV12-4; D gene: TRBD2
CDR3 DNA: TGTGCCAGCACCCAGCCTGGGGCCAACGTCCTGACTTTC; CDR3 protein: CASTQPGANVLTF; clone size: many; J gene: TRBJ2-6; V gene: TRBV12-3/TRBV12-4; D gene: NA
CDR3 DNA: TGCGCCAGCAGCTTGGTTTTAGCGGGGGACCCAGACGAGCAGTACTTC; CDR3 protein: CASSLVLAGDPDEQYF; clone size: many; J gene: TRBJ2-7; V gene: TRBV5-1; D gene: TRBD2
CDR3 DNA: TGTGCTAGTGCTCTCAACGCCGGGGAGCTGTTTTTT; CDR3 protein: CASALNAGELFF; clone size: few; J gene: TRBJ2-2; V gene: TRBV12-5; D gene: NA
CDR3 DNA: TGTGCCAGCAGCTTTTCGGGAACAGCAAATTATGGCTACACCTTC; CDR3 protein: CASSFSGTANYGYTF; clone size: NA; J gene: TRBJ1-2; V gene: TRBV5-5; D gene: NA
CDR3 DNA: TGTGCCAGCAGTGCACAGGGTTCTGGAAACACCATATATTTT; CDR3 protein: CASSAQGSGNTIYF; clone size: many; J gene: TRBJ1-3; V gene: TRBV2; D gene: NA
CDR3 DNA: TGTGCCAGCAGTTTTGGTATGGTGGCAAGGGGCTACACCTTC; CDR3 protein: CASSFGMVARGYTF; clone size: many; J gene: TRBJ1-2; V gene: TRBV12-3/TRBV12-4; D gene: NA
CDR3 DNA: TGCGCCAGCAGCTTGGCCAAGGACTACCACAATGAGCAGTTCTTC; CDR3 protein: CASSLAKDYHNEQFF; clone size: many; J gene: TRBJ2-1; V gene: TRBV5-1; D gene: NA
CDR3 DNA: TGTGCCAGCAGCCGAGTGGGTGTGTTGGGCACTGAAGCTTTCTTT; CDR3 protein: CASSRVGVLGTEAFF; clone size: many; J gene: TRBJ1-1; V gene: TRBV5-6; D gene: NA
CDR3 DNA: TGTGCCAGCAGTGAAATGGACGGGGCCAGCTCCCCGGCGCAGTACTTC; CDR3 protein: CASSEMDGASSPAQYF; clone size: many; J gene: TRBJ2-7; V gene: TRBV6-1; D gene: NA
CDR3 DNA: TGTGCCAGTAGTGTAATTATGGCGGGTGTCTACGAGCAGTACTTC; CDR3 protein: CASSVIMAGVYEQYF; clone size: many; J gene: TRBJ2-7; V gene: TRBV19; D gene: NA
CDR3 DNA: TGCAGTGCTAGCACACAGGGCGGCGAGACCCAGTACTTC; CDR3 protein: CSASTQGGETQYF; clone size: many; J gene: TRBJ2-5; V gene: TRBV20-1; D gene: NA
CDR3 DNA: TGTGCCAGCAAACCGCTACAGGGGGTCCATGGCTACACCTTC; CDR3 protein: CASKPLQGVHGYTF; clone size: many; J gene: TRBJ1-2; V gene: TRBV12-3/TRBV12-4; D gene: TRBD1
CDR3 DNA: TGTGCCAGCAGCCCCCTCGGGCTAGGACAAATGCAGACCCAGTACTTC; CDR3 protein: CASSPLGLGQMQTQYF; clone size: many; J gene: TRBJ2-5; V gene: TRBV4-2; D gene: NA
CDR3 DNA: TGCGCCAGCAGCCGGGACCGGCAGGGGGAGACCCAGTACTTC; CDR3 protein: CASSRDRQGETQYF; clone size: many; J gene: TRBJ2-5; V gene: TRBV5-1; D gene: NA
CDR3 DNA: TGTGCTAGTGGCACGGTCCCCTACGAGCAGTACTTC; CDR3 protein: CASGTVPYEQYF; clone size: many; J gene: TRBJ2-7; V gene: TRBV12-5; D gene: NA
CDR3 DNA: TGTGCCAGCACCCCCTCAGGGGTTTCTGGCTACACCTTC; CDR3 protein: CASTPSGVSGYTF; clone size: many; J gene: TRBJ1-2; V gene: TRBV7-9; D gene: NA
CDR3 DNA: TGTGCCAGTAGTAACGGGGCCACTGAAGCTTTCTTT; CDR3 protein: CASSNGATEAFF; clone size: many; J gene: TRBJ1-1; V gene: TRBV19; D gene: NA
CDR3 DNA: TGCAGTGCTAGGCCCGGGACGGGCGGTCAGCCCCAGCATTTT; CDR3 protein: CSARPGTGGQPQHF; clone size: many; J gene: TRBJ1-5; V gene: TRBV20-1; D gene: NA
CDR3 DNA: TGTGCCAGCAGCGAACGGCCGGGGGGCCGCCGAGATACGCAGTATTTT; CDR3 protein: CASSERPGGRRDTQYF; clone size: many; J gene: TRBJ2-3; V gene: TRBV7-7; D gene: NA
CDR3 DNA: TGTGCCAGCAGTTTTGACAGGGGGGGTCAGCCCCAGCATTTT; CDR3 protein: CASSFDRGGQPQHF; clone size: many; J gene: TRBJ1-5; V gene: TRBV11-2; D gene: TRBD1
CDR3 DNA: TGCGCCAGCAGCTTGGACAGCTTTAATCAGCCCCAGCATTTT; CDR3 protein: CASSLDSFNQPQHF; clone size: many; J gene: TRBJ1-5; V gene: TRBV5-1; D gene: NA
CDR3 DNA: TGTGCCAGTCCTATGACAGCTCAATTTATCACCGGGGAGCTGTTTTTT; CDR3 protein: CASPMTAQFITGELFF; clone size: many; J gene: TRBJ2-2; V gene: TRBV11-2; D gene: NA
CDR3 DNA: TGCGCCAGCAGCGTGGACGGATTAAATCAGCCCCAGCATTTT; CDR3 protein: CASSVDGLNQPQHF; clone size: many; J gene: TRBJ1-5; V gene: TRBV5-1; D gene: NA
CDR3 DNA: TGCGCCAGCAGCCCTCTTTGGGAGTTCTCCTACGAGCAGTACTTC; CDR3 protein: CASSPLWEFSYEQYF; clone size: many; J gene: TRBJ2-7; V gene: TRBV5-1; D gene: NA
CDR3 DNA: TGTGCCAGCAGCTCGGGACAGGGGCAAGATGGCTACACCTTC; CDR3 protein: CASSSGQGQDGYTF; clone size: many; J gene: TRBJ1-2; V gene: TRBV13; D gene: TRBD1
CDR3 DNA: TGTGCCAGCAGCCCGGGGCAGGGGACAGATACGCAGTATTTT; CDR3 protein: CASSPGQGTDTQYF; clone size: many; J gene: TRBJ2-3; V gene: TRBV3-1; D gene: NA
CDR3 DNA: TGTGCCAGCAGTTTGGTGGTGTGGAGGAGCTCCTATAATTCACCCCTCCACTTT; CDR3 protein: CASSLVVWRSSYNSPLHF; clone size: many; J gene: TRBJ1-6; V gene: TRBV12-3/TRBV12-4; D gene: NA
CDR3 DNA: TGCAGTGCTAATAGCTACAATGAGCAGTTCTTC; CDR3 protein: CSANSYNEQFF; clone size: many; J gene: TRBJ2-1; V gene: TRBV20-1; D gene: NA
CDR3 DNA: TGTGCCAGCAGCCGGGGGCGGGGGACAAACACCGGGGAGCTGTTTTTT; CDR3 protein: CASSRGRGTNTGELFF; clone size: NA; J gene: TRBJ2-2; V gene: TRBV11-2; D gene: NA
CDR3 DNA: TGTGCCAGCAGCGCCCTATTCGAGAGCTTGAGGGCGTGGAGTAATTCACCCCTCCACTTT; CDR3 protein: CASSALFESLRAWSNSPLHF; clone size: many; J gene: TRBJ1-6; V gene: TRBV11-2; D gene: NA